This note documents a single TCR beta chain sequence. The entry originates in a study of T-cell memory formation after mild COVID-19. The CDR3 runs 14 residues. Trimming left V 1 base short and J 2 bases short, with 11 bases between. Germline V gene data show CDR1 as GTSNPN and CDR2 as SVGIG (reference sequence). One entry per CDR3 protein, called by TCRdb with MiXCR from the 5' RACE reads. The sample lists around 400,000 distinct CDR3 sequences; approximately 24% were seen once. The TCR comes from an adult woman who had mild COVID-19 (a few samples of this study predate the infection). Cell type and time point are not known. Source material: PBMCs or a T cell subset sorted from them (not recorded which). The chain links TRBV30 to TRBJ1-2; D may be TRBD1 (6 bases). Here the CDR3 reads CAWSEGVRNYGYTF. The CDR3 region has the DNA TGTGCCTGGAGTGAGGGGGTGCGAAACTATGGCTACACCTTC.